These 20 T cell receptor beta chains were sequenced from one sample in a study of blood T cells in healthy people across ages. Combining a sample-barcoded 5' primer with a J-beta primer mix, a second PCR ran for about 6 to 12 cycles. MiXCR, applied by TCRdb to the 5' RACE reads, yields one record per CDR3 protein. The data show 750,000 to 950,000 distinct CDR3 sequences, 25% to 30% seen once. The same specimen was also included in a second study, on T cells of mothers and their children.

Sequencing was done on a sample of blood. These receptor sequences come from a boy aged 10-17 years in good health.

The V call is TRBV15, the J call TRBJ2-5; D perhaps matches TRBD2 (6 bases). Germline values: CDR1 LNHNV, CDR2 YYDKDF (reference sequence). Trimming pared 6 bases from V and 4 bases from J, leaving 15 bases between. This CDR3 is 14 amino acids long. CDR3 in amino acids: CATRMRAGRETQYF. The CDR3 nucleotides are TGTGCCACCAGGATGAGGGCGGGGAGAGAGACCCAGTACTTC.

The rearrangement joins TRBV9 to TRBJ2-5; 8 nucleotides match TRBD2. The J call could be wrong; TRBJ2-1 is a better fit for the DNA end. The CDR3 covers 14 residues. Germline V gene data show CDR1 as SGDLS and CDR2 as YYNGEE. The CDR3: CASSVATGGGEQFF. The CDR3 coding sequence is TGTGCCAGCAGCGTAGCTACGGGAGGGGGTGAGCAGTTCTTC.

V is TRBV7-9 and J is TRBJ2-6; TRBD1 aligns across 7 bases. Germline V gene data show CDR1 as SEHNR and CDR2 as FQNEAQ (reference sequence). This CDR3 is built from 17 residues. Trimming at V came to 5 bases and at J to 2 bases, leaving 9 bases not matched to a gene. The CDR3 DNA sequence: TGTGCCAGCAGCCCACGACAGGGTACTCCTGGGGCCAACGTCCTGACTTTC. This gives the protein CASSPRQGTPGANVLTF.

This chain connects TRBV5-1 to TRBJ2-1, with a possible D match to TRBD1 (6 bases). CDR1 is SGHRS, CDR2 YFSETQ, per germline. Trimming removed 5 bases from V and 2 bases from J, with 17 bases in between. The CDR3 sequence is 16 residues long. The CDR3 DNA reads as TGCGCCAGCAGACATACAGGGTCTCGGGCCTACAATGAGCAGTTCTTC. It specifies CASRHTGSRAYNEQFF. The complete variable domain, with remaining parts taken from reference TRBV5-1 and TRBJ2-1, reads KAGVTQTPRYLIKTRGQQVTLSCSPISGHRSVSWYQQTPGQGLQFLFEYFSETQRNKGNFPGRFSGRQFSNSRSEMNVSTLELGDSALYLCASRHTGSRAYNEQFFGPGTRLTVL.

The V call is TRBV7-8, the J call TRBJ2-7, with D possibly being TRBD1 or TRBD2 (5 bases each). The CDR3 is made up of 14 amino acids. Trimming pared 3 bases from V and 2 bases from J, leaving 11 bases between. Germline V gene lookup returns CDR1 SGHVS and CDR2 FQNEAQ. The DNA for the CDR3 is TGTGCCAGCAGCTTCCCGGGACCCCCCTACGAGCAGTACTTC. The encoded protein is CASSFPGPPYEQYF.

The chain recombines TRBV20-1 with TRBJ2-5; 8 nucleotides align to TRBD2. CDR1 is DFQATT, CDR2 SNEGSKA, per germline (reference sequence). Trimming at V came to 0 bases and at J to 1 base, leaving 4 bases not matched to a gene. CDR3 size: 15 residues. CDR3 sequence reads: CSARDGLAGQETQYF. CDR3 sequence (DNA): TGCAGTGCTAGAGATGGGCTAGCGGGCCAAGAGACCCAGTACTTC.

With regard to this clonotype: Mismatch with germline at one junction end may stem from a read error. CDR3 nucleotide sequence: TGCGCCAGCAGTGAGTCGGGCGGCACTAATGAAAAACTGCTTTTT. This gives the protein CASSESGGTNEKLLF. This sequence joins TRBV10-1 and TRBJ1-4; D is ambiguous. CDR3 length equals 15 residues. In germline, CDR1 is WNHNN, CDR2 SYGVQD (reference sequence).

This sequence joins TRBV20-1 and TRBJ2-7; tentative D call: TRBD2 (6 bases). V was trimmed by 0 bases and J by 3 bases, leaving 15 bases between them. CDR1 is DFQATT, CDR2 SNEGSKA, per germline (reference sequence). The CDR3 has 15 residues. As DNA, the CDR3 is TGCAGTGCTAGAGAGGCGGGGTTAAATGGCTACGAGCAGTACTTC. This gives the protein CSAREAGLNGYEQYF.

The chain recombines TRBV28 with TRBJ2-1; 9 bases fit TRBD1. The DNA end lines up better with TRBJ2-7; the J call may be wrong. This CDR3 has 16 amino acids. In germline, CDR1 is MDHEN, CDR2 SYDVKM. In nucleotides, the CDR3 is TGTGCCAGCAGTTTATCCACAGGGGGCGTTGGGTACGAGCAGTACTTC. Amino acids: CASSLSTGGVGYEQYF.

A few counts support this clonotype. The J gene is TRBJ1-5, the V gene TRBV12-3 or TRBV12-4; D call uncertain. Trimming removed 4 bases at V and 5 bases at J, with 18 bases between. CDR3 size: 16 residues. DNA of the CDR3: TGTGCCAGCAGTTCATCCGGGAAGCCAACGGATCAGCCCCAGCATTTT. Amino acids: CASSSSGKPTDQPQHF.

This clonotype was picked up a small number of times. The chain is built from TRBV21-1 and TRBJ2-7. TRBV21-1 is a pseudogene. The CDR3 consists of 14 residues. The CDR3: CASSKADRAYEQYF. The CDR3, as DNA: TGTGCCAGCAGCAAAGCGGACCGAGCCTACGAGCAGTACTTC.

The V and J genes are TRBV6-1 and TRBJ2-5; the match to TRBD2 covers 8 bases. CDR1 and CDR2 (germline): MNHNS, SASEGT. The CDR3 covers 17 residues. The ends lost 7 bases at V and 5 bases at J; junction bases unmatched: 18. The CDR3 is CASTPGGGFLSIETQYF. As DNA, the CDR3 is TGTGCCAGCACGCCTGGCGGGGGGTTCTTGAGTATCGAGACCCAGTACTTC.

This clonotype was picked up a small number of times. CDR3: CASSPYWAPNTEAFF. The CDR3 DNA sequence: TGTGCCAGCAGTCCGTACTGGGCCCCGAACACTGAAGCTTTCTTT. The V and J genes are TRBV28 and TRBJ1-1; D not resolved. Germline values: CDR1 MDHEN, CDR2 SYDVKM. V lost 5 bases, J lost 1 base, and 14 bases lay in between. The CDR3 has 15 amino acids.

V gene TRBV28 combines with J gene TRBJ2-5, with D perhaps given as TRBD1 or TRBD2 (6 bases each). The CDR3 is 13 residues long. Germline CDR1 MDHEN, CDR2 SYDVKM. The V end lost 7 bases, the J end lost 2 bases, and 11 bases lay between the germline ends. The CDR3 DNA reads as TGTGCCAGCACGGCGGGACATCAAGAGACCCAGTACTTC. Protein sequence: CASTAGHQETQYF.

V is TRBV20-1 and J is TRBJ2-5; 13 positions match TRBD2. This CDR3 region has 15 residues. Germline loops: CDR1 DFQATT, CDR2 SNEGSKA (reference sequence). J gave up 7 bases and V 6 bases, and 11 bases lay outside the gene matches. The CDR3: CSAGTSGAATATQYF. The DNA of the CDR3 is TGCAGTGCCGGGACTAGCGGGGCAGCTACGGCGACCCAGTACTTC.

V usage is TRBV28 and J usage is TRBJ2-5; maybe TRBD1 (6 bases). Between the trimmed V and J ends, which lost 7 bases and 11 bases, there was a span of 20 bases. Per the germline V gene, CDR1 is MDHEN and CDR2 is SYDVKM. This CDR3 region has 13 residues. The CDR3 coding sequence is TGTGCCAGCAAAGTGGGACACCTCGGGGAGCAGTACTTC. It encodes CASKVGHLGEQYF. The full variable domain, rest sourced from reference TRBV28 and TRBJ2-5, is DVKVTQSSRYLVKRTGEKVFLECVQDMDHENMFWYRQDPGLGLRLIYFSYDVKMKEKGDIPEGYSVSREKKERFSLILESASTNQTSMYLCASKVGHLGEQYFGPGTRLLVL.

This clonotype was counted between two and nine times. J is TRBJ2-4 and V is TRBV11-3; maybe TRBD1 (7 bases). The CDR3 contains 16 residues. Trimming shortened V by 6 bases and J by 3 bases, and 18 bases separated the two germline ends. The germline V gene has CDR1 SGHNT and CDR2 YENEEA. As DNA, the CDR3 is TGTGCCAGCAGAAACCAGGGGGGTTCGGGCAAAAACATTCAGTACTTC. Its translation is CASRNQGGSGKNIQYF.

This chain joins TRBV12-3 or TRBV12-4 and TRBJ1-2; tentative D call: TRBD1 (6 bases). The ends were cut back, 2 bases at V and 7 bases at J, with 11 bases in the middle. The CDR3 sequence is 13 residues long. CDR3 DNA: TGTGCCAGCAGTTTACCAGGACAGTCTGGCTACACCTTC. Protein product: CASSLPGQSGYTF.

The J gene is TRBJ1-5, the V gene TRBV20-1; 9 bases match TRBD1. CDR1 and CDR2 (germline): DFQATT, SNEGSKA (reference sequence). The ends lost 3 bases at V and 6 bases at J; junction bases unmatched: 9. This CDR3 contains 15 residues. The CDR3 sequence is CSASPGQGPSQPQHF. In nucleotides, the CDR3 is TGCAGTGCTAGCCCCGGACAGGGGCCAAGTCAGCCCCAGCATTTT.

V and J are TRBV4-1 and TRBJ2-7; 12 nucleotides match TRBD2. The length of the CDR3 is 16 residues. V dropped 4 bases and J dropped 5; count of bases not matched to a gene: 9. Per germline, CDR1 MGHRA and CDR2 YSYEKL. Written as DNA, the CDR3 is TGCGCCAGCAGCCTTACTAGCGGGGGGCACTCGGACGAGCAGTACTTC. Amino acid sequence: CASSLTSGGHSDEQYF.